The following is a TCR beta chain sequence with its context. This sample stems from a study of technical replicates of blood from a handful of donors. The method was immunoSEQ multiplex PCR; TCRdb's version includes in-frame clones alone and lacks a portion of them. Seen here are fewer than 85,000 clones, about 94% observed once, and the top ten hold about 0.25%. CDR3 length equals 16 residues. Germline V gives CDR1 SGDLS, CDR2 YYNGEE. V lost 4 bases to trimming and J lost 3 bases, with 16 bases between them. The sequenced material came from T cells isolated from PBMCs. The genes are TRBV9 and TRBJ2-2; tentatively, D is TRBD2 (5 bases). The source of this sequence is a human donor in good health. In nucleotides, the CDR3 is TGTGCCAGCAGCTCGTCTCTGGGGAGTCACACCGGGGAGCTGTTTTTT. The encoded protein is CASSSSLGSHTGELFF.